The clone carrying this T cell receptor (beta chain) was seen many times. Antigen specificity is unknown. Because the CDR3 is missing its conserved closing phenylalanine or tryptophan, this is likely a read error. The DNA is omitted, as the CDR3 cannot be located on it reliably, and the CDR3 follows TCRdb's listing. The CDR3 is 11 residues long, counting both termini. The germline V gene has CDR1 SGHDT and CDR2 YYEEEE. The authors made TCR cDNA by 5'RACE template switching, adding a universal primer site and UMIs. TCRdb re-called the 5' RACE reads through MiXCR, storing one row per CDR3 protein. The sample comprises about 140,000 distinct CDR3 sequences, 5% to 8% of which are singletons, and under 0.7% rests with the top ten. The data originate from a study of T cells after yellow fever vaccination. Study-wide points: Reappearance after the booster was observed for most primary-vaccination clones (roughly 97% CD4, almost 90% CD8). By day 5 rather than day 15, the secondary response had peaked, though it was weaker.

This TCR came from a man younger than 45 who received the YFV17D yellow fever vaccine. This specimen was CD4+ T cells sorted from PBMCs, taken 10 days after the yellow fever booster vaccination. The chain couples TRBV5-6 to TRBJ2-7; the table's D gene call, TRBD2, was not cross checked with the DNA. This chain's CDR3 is CASRSRTHLVD.